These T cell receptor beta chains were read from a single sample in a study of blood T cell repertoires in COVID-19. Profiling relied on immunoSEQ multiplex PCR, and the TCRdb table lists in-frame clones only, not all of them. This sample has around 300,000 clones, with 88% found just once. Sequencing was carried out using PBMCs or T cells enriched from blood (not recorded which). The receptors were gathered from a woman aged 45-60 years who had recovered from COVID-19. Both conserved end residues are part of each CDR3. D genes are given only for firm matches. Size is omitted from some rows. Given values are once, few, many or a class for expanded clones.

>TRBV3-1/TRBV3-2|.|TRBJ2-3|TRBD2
TGTGCCAGCAGCCTCGGACTAGCGGGATCAAATACGCAGTATTTT
CASSLGLAGSNTQYF
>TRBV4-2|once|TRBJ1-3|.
TGTGCCAGCAGTCCTGATCTCAGGAACACCATATATTTT
CASSPDLRNTIYF
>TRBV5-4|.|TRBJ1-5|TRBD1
TGTGCCAGCAGCTTCGGGACAGATATCAATCAGCCCCAGCATTTT
CASSFGTDINQPQHF
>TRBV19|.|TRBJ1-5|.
TGTGCCAGTGGATACAGGGATTTGGCCAATCAGCCCCAGCATTTT
CASGYRDLANQPQHF
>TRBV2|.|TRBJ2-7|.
TGTGCCAGCAGCTACCCGGGACTGCCTGACTTC
CASSYPGLPDF
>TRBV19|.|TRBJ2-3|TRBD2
TGTGCCAGTCGGCGGGAGCGCACAGATACGCAGTATTTT
CASRRERTDTQYF
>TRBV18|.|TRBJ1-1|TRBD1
TGTGCCAGCTCACCTTACACCCCAGGGGGGAATTTCGCTGAAGCTTTCTTT
CASSPYTPGGNFAEAFF
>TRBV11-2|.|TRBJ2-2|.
TGTGCCAGCAGCTCACTGAAAAACAGGGTTATCGGGGAGCTGTTTTTT
CASSSLKNRVIGELFF
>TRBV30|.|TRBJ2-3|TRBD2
TGTGCCTGGAGTTGGGCTAGCGGGGTAGCACTACGAACAGATACGCAGTATTTT
CAWSWASGVALRTDTQYF
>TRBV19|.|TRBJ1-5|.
TGTGCCAGTAGTTCAAGGGGAGGTTGGGGGACGGATCAGCCCCAGCATTTT
CASSSRGGWGTDQPQHF
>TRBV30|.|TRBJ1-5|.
TGTGCCTGGAGGCGAGGAGGGAATCAGCCCCAGCATTTT
CAWRRGGNQPQHF
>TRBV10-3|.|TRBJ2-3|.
TGTGCCATCAGTAGGGGCAGCACAGATACGCAGTATTTT
CAISRGSTDTQYF
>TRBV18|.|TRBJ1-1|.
TGTGCCAGCTCACCAGTCAGGGGAGCTGAAGCTTTCTTT
CASSPVRGAEAFF
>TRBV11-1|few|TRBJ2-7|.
TGTGCCAGCAGCTTAGGAGGAATAAGGACCTACGAGCAGTACTTC
CASSLGGIRTYEQYF
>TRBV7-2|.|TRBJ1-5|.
TGTGCCAGCAGCTCTTTTAGTCAGCCCCAGCATTTT
CASSSFSQPQHF
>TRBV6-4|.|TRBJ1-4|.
TGTGCCAGCATCAGGGCCCGGCTGGGGGAAAAACTGTTTTTT
CASIRARLGEKLFF
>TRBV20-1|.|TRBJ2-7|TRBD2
TGCAGTGCTAGTGGTAGCGGGAGTACTAACGAGCAGTACTTC
CSASGSGSTNEQYF
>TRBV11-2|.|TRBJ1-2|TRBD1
TGTGCCAGCAGCTTAGCCCTCTCGGACAGGGGATACTATGGCTACACCTTC
CASSLALSDRGYYGYTF
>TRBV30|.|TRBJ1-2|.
TGTGCCTGGAGTACCGGGGGGGACTACACCTTC
CAWSTGGDYTF
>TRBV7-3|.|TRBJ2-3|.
TGTGCCAGCAGCTCCAAATCGGGGTTAACAGATACGCAGTATTTT
CASSSKSGLTDTQYF
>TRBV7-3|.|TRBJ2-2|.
TGTGCCAGCAGCTCCTTTGTCACCGGGGAGCTGTTTTTT
CASSSFVTGELFF
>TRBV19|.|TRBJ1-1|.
TGTGCCAGTAGTATAACCGACGCCGGGGGAACTGAAGCTTTCTTT
CASSITDAGGTEAFF
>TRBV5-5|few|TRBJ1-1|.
TGTGCCAGCAGCTTGGTAGGTCAGGCCACTGAAGCTTTCTTT
CASSLVGQATEAFF
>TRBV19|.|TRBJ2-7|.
TGTGCCAGTAGTTCACCCGGGACAAGCTACGAGCAGTACTTC
CASSSPGTSYEQYF
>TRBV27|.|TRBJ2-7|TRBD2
TGTGCCAGCAGTTTAGTCGGTCTAGCGGCGACCTACGAGCAGTACTTC
CASSLVGLAATYEQYF
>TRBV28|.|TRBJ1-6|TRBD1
TGTGCCAGCAGCATAAGGGACAGGGATAATTCACCCCTCCACTTT
CASSIRDRDNSPLHF